Sequencing of this T cell receptor beta chain was carried out in a study of cytomegalovirus exposure and HLA in healthy donors. Trimming stripped 5 bases from V and 8 bases from J, with 18 bases between. CDR3 length: 15 residues. The V gene's germline CDR1 is MDHEN and CDR2 SYDVKM. Vbeta (60) and Jbeta (13) primers were used in the PCR. Sequenced by immunoSEQ multiplex PCR; TCRdb stores in-frame clones only, minus some. The table has about 120,000 clones, around 80% seen once. The study, taken as a whole, reports: Later analysis associated a missense DCLRE1C variant with TCR beta V- and J-gene trimming. According to an earlier analysis, most TCR beta V segments yielded productive rearrangements about 87% or about 30% of the time.

A note on this clone: What it binds is unknown.

The rearrangement joins TRBV28 to TRBJ1-4; D gene ambiguous. The sequence was collected from a man younger than 45 in good health and CMV-seropositive. The sequencing sample was made of PBMCs. The CDR3 loop is CASSPSSWVKEKLFF. In DNA, the CDR3 is TGTGCCAGCAGTCCTAGCTCCTGGGTGAAGGAAAAACTGTTTTTT.